The T cell receptor beta chain described here comes from a study of T cells after yellow fever vaccination. Study-wide results and limits: Reappearance after the booster was observed for most primary-vaccination clones (roughly 97% CD4, about 86% CD8). A small share of clonotypes appeared in both CD4 and CD8 compartments.

There are 15 residues in the CDR3. Germline CDR1 is LNHNV and CDR2 is YYDKDF (reference sequence). Trimming pared 1 base from V and 7 bases from J, leaving 16 bases between. Of note for this clonotype: The antigen is undetermined.

Template-switching 5'RACE yielded the TCR cDNA; a universal primer site and UMIs were added in the process. TCRdb processed the 5' RACE reads anew with MiXCR; each CDR3 protein has one entry. The table has about 260,000 distinct CDR3 sequences, 10% to 15% seen once. The chain carries TRBV15 and TRBJ2-5; D is ambiguous. The TCR sequence derives from a man younger than 40 who received the YFV17D yellow fever vaccine. Sequenced here: CD4+ T cells sorted from PBMCs, sampled 45 days after the yellow fever booster vaccination. The CDR3 coding sequence is TGTGCCACCAGCAGAGGTTACGGACCCTTTGGGACCCAGTACTTC. Protein: CATSRGYGPFGTQYF.